The present entry profiles one T cell receptor beta chain with its context. Its antigen remains unidentified. TCRdb recomputed calls from the 5' RACE reads with MiXCR, one row per CDR3 protein. Of a few hundred thousand distinct CDR3 sequences listed, around 15% are singletons. The data are from a study of T-cell memory formation after mild COVID-19. Whole-study results and caveats: Prior to infection, memory already included some responding clones, suggesting cross-reactive memory joined.

Trimming stripped 7 bases from V and 6 bases from J, with 13 bases between. Germline loops: CDR1 MDHEN, CDR2 SYDVKM. The length of the CDR3 is 13 residues. This sequence was found in a man younger than 35 who had mild COVID-19 (a few samples of this study predate the infection). Cell type and time point are not known. Specimen: PBMCs or a T cell subset sorted from them (not recorded which). V usage is TRBV28 and J usage is TRBJ2-1; the D call may be TRBD1 or TRBD2 (5 bases each). The CDR3 DNA is TGTGCCAGCACCTGGGGGTTTATCAATGAGCAGTTCTTC. Its protein product is CASTWGFINEQFF.